This T cell receptor (beta chain) was captured by sequencing in a study of T cells in Graves' hyperthyroidism and ophthalmopathy. Study-wide context: Any treatment followed the collection of peripheral blood at initial diagnosis. Notes on the study in general: Patients with ophthalmopathy were separated from those with stable hyperthyroidism by a 13 V-J model.

On this clonotype: The antigen is undetermined.

Exclusion of a patient resulted from uncontrolled infection, other autoimmune disease, pregnancy or lactation. The V and J ends lost 2 bases and 4 bases, in that order; junction bases with no gene match: 10. The CDR3 consists of 18 residues. Germline CDR1 is LGHDT and CDR2 is YNNKEL (reference sequence). Amplified TCR beta CDR3 regions derived from RNA transcripts. TCR CDR3 regions were first amplified by RT-PCR with HTBI primers. Using its own MiXCR run on the multiplex PCR reads, TCRdb lists one record per CDR3 protein. Of nearly 600,000 distinct CDR3 sequences listed, about 15% are singletons. Sequencing was carried out using blood. This sequence was found in a woman aged 25 to 39 with Graves' hyperthyroidism that later progressed to Graves' ophthalmopathy. The chain employs TRBV3-1 and TRBJ2-2, with TRBD2 identical over 10 bases. The DNA for the CDR3 is TGTGCCAGCAGCCAACGTCTAGCGGGAGTCGATGGCACCGGGGAGCTGTTTTTT. Translated, it gives CASSQRLAGVDGTGELFF.